The sequence of this TCR beta chain was determined in a study of T-cell reconstitution after alpha-beta-depleted transplantation in children. This clonotype was observed at least ten times. Molecular barcoding with unique molecular identifiers was used for the TCRbeta library. TCRdb called the PCR reads again in MiXCR, with one record for every CDR3 protein. Seen here are 70,000 or so distinct CDR3 sequences, roughly a tenth observed once, and the top ten hold approximately 13%. V dropped 3 bases and J dropped 5; count of bases not matched to a gene: 2. The germline gives CDR1 ENHRY, CDR2 SYGVKD. This CDR3 is 13 amino acids long.

The sequencing used PBMCs, collected before TCRalphabeta/CD19-depleted stem cell transplant. The TCR comes from a boy aged 5-17 years with acute myeloid leukemia, due to receive a stem cell transplant. The V call is TRBV10-3, the J call TRBJ1-2, with 8 bases matching TRBD1. The CDR3 sequence is CAISEDRGYGYTF. CDR3 sequence (DNA): TGTGCCATCAGTGAAGACAGGGGTTATGGCTACACCTTC.